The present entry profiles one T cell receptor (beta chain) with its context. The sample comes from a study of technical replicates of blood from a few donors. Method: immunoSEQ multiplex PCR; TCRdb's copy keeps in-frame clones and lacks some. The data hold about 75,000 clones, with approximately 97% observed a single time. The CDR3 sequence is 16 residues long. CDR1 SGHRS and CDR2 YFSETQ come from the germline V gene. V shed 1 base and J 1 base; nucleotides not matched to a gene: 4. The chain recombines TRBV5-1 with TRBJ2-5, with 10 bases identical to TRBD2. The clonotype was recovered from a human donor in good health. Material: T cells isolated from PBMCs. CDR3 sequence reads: CASSLSTSGLQETQYF. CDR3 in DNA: TGCGCCAGCAGCTTGTCGACTAGCGGGCTCCAAGAGACCCAGTACTTC.